This TCR beta chain was obtained from a study of blood T cell repertoires in COVID-19. Overall study context: The origin of the acute and convalescent COVID-19 samples was the United States, Italy and Spain.

This CDR3 region has 13 residues. Germline V lookup: CDR1 KGHDR, CDR2 SFDVKD. With V trimmed by 6 bases and J by 5 bases, 5 bases remained unmatched. Assay used: immunoSEQ multiplex PCR; TCRdb lists only in-frame clones, some missing. Here the sample spans about 160,000 clones, 79% being singletons. The sample taken for sequencing was peripheral blood. The rearrangement links TRBV24-1 to TRBJ2-5, with 7 bases identical to TRBD2. The TCR was taken from a woman in her fifties or sixties with COVID-19, enrolled during active disease. The CDR3 spells CATSRLAGETQYF. CDR3 sequence (DNA): TGTGCCACCAGTCGACTAGCCGGCGAGACCCAGTACTTC.